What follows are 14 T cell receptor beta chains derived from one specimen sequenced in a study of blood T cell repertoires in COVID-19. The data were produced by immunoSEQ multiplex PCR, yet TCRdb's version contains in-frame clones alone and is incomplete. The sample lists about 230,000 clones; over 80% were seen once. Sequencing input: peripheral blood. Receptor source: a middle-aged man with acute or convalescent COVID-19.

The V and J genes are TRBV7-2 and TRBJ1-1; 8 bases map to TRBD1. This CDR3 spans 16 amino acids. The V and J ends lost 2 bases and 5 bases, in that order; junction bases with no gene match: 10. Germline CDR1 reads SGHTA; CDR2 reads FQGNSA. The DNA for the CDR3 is TGTGCCAGCAGCTTAACAGGGGGTTTGAGAGCTACTGAAGCTTTCTTT. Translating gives CASSLTGGLRATEAFF.

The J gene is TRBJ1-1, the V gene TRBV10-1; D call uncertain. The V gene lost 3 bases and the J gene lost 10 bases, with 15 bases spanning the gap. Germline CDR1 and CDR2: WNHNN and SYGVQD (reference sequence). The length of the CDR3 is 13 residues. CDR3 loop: CASSDNRPRGAFF. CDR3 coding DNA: TGCGCCAGCAGTGATAATAGACCCCGAGGAGCTTTCTTT.

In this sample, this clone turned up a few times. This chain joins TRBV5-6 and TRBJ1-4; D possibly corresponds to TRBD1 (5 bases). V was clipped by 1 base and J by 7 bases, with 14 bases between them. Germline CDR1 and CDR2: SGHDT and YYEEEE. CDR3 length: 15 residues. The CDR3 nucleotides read TGTGCCAGCAGCTTGCGCAGGGTATGGCGTGAAAAACTGTTTTTT. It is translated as CASSLRRVWREKLFF.

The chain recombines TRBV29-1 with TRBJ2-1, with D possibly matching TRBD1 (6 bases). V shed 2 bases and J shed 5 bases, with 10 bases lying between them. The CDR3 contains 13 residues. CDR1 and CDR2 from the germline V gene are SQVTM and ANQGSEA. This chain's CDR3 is CSVELDRNNEQFF. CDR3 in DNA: TGCAGCGTTGAACTAGACAGGAACAATGAGCAGTTCTTC.

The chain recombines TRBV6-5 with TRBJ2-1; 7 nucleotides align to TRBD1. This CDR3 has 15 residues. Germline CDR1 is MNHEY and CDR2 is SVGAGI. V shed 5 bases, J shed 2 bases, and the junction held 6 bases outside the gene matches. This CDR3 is CASSRRQGPYNEQFF. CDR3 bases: TGTGCCAGCAGTCGCCGACAGGGCCCCTACAATGAGCAGTTCTTC.

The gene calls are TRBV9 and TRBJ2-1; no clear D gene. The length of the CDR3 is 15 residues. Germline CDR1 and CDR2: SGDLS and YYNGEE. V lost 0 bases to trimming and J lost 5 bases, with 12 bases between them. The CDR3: CASSVGIGLNNEQFF. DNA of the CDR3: TGTGCCAGCAGCGTAGGGATTGGGCTCAACAATGAGCAGTTCTTC.

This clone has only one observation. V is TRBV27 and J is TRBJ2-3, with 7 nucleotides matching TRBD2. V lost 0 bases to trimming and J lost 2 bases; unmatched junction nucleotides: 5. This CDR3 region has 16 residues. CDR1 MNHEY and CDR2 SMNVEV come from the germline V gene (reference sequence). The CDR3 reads CASSLSASGPTDTQYF. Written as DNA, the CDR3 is TGTGCCAGCAGTTTATCGGCTAGCGGTCCCACAGATACGCAGTATTTT.

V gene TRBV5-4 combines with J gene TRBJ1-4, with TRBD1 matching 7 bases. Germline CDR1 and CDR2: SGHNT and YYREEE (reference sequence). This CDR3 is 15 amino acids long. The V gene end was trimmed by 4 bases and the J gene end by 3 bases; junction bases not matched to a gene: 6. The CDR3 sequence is CASSVGGTANEKLFF. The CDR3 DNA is TGTGCCAGCAGCGTTGGGGGGACAGCTAATGAAAAACTGTTTTTT.

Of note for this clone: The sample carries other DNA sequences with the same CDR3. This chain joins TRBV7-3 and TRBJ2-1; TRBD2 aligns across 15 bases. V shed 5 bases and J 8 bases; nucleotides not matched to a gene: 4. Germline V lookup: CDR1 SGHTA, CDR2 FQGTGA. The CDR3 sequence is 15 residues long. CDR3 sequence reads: CASSLGLAGGYEQFF. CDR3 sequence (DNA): TGTGCCAGCAGCCTCGGACTAGCGGGAGGGTATGAGCAGTTCTTC.

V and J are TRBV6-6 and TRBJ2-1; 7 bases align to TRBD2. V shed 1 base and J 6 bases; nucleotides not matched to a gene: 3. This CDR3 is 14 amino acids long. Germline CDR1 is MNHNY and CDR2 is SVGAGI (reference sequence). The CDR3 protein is CASSYLRGSNEQFF. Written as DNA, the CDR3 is TGTGCCAGCAGTTACTTGCGCGGGAGCAATGAGCAGTTCTTC.

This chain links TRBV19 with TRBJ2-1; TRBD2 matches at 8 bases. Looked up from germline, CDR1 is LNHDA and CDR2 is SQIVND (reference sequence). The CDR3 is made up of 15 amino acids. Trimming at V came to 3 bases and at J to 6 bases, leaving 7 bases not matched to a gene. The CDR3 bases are TGTGCCAGTAGTATGGGACTAGAATTCGTCAATGAGCAGTTCTTC. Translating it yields CASSMGLEFVNEQFF.

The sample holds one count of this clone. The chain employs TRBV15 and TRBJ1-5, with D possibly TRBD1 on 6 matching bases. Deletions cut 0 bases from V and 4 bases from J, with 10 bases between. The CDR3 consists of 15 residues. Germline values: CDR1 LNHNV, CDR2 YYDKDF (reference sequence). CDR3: CATSRDGQGNQPQHF. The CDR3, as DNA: TGTGCCACCAGCAGAGATGGTCAGGGGAATCAGCCCCAGCATTTT. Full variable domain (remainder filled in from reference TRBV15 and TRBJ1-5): DAMVIQNPRYQVTQFGKPVTLSCSQTLNHNVMYWYQQKSSQAPKLLFHYYDKDFNNEADTPDNFQSRRPNTSFCFLDIRSPGLGDTAMYLCATSRDGQGNQPQHFGDGTRLSIL.

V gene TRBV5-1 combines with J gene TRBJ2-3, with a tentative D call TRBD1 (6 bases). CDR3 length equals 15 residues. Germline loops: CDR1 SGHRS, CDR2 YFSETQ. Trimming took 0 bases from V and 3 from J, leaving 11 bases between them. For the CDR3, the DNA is TGCGCCAGCAGCTTGGAGACAGGCTTGACAGATACGCAGTATTTT. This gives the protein CASSLETGLTDTQYF.

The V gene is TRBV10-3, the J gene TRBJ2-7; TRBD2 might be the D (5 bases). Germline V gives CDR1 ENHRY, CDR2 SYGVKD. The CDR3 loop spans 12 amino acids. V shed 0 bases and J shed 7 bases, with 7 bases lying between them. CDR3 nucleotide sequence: TGTGCCATCAGTGAGTCGAAGCGGGAGCAGTACTTC. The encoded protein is CAISESKREQYF.